Reported below is one TCR beta chain. Its target is not known. The CDR3 totals 17 residues. The germline V gene encodes CDR1 ENHRY and CDR2 SYGVKD. Trimming took 0 bases from V and 0 from J, leaving 12 bases between them. Regarding time point: peripheral blood 6 weeks after treatment start. This specimen belongs to a study of PD-L1 blockade in urothelial cancer. Turning to the study itself: Patients arrived having already received 0 to 3 prior chemotherapy regimens. Treatment start was followed by blood analysis at 3 weeks (second dose) and again at 6 weeks. T cells numbered a median of around 140,000 in the blood samples. General study findings and limits: Survival was better when pretreatment blood TCR clonality fell below the median.

TCRdb's copy holds only in-frame clones and misses some; the assay was immunoSEQ multiplex PCR. The sample has more than 60,000 clones; about 88% are singletons. Sample: PBMCs, taken around atezolizumab (anti-PD-L1) treatment. The chain combines TRBV10-3 with TRBJ1-5; D unclear. The source is a man in his fifties or sixties with urothelial cancer. DNA of the CDR3: TGTGCCATCAGTGAGTCGCCGGGTACGGATAGCAATCAGCCCCAGCATTTT. The encoded protein is CAISESPGTDSNQPQHF.